This T cell receptor beta chain is from a study of CD8+CD57+ T cells in acquired aplastic anemia. The wider study: Sorted CD4+ and CD8+ cells gave a mean 3.2 ug DNA, range about 0.19 to 27.4 ug. Healthy donors yielded some 9.9 million CD4+ cell reads on average. Overall study findings and caveats: There were twenty-nine CD8+ CDR3 sequences that occurred in both patients and controls. Researchers reported that CD8+ Simpson's diversity was not significantly different in patients versus controls.

For CDR3 and TCR beta VDJ profiling, genomic DNA was the template used. TCRdb analysed the reads with MiXCR anew, one entry per CDR3 protein. The sample shows 180,000 or so distinct CDR3 sequences, about 47% of them seen only once. Germline CDR1 reads SQVTM; CDR2 reads ANQGSEA. V was shortened by 5 bases and J by 2 bases, with 7 bases between the two germline ends. This CDR3 is built from 11 residues. Note on this clonotype: Its cognate antigen is unknown.

This chain uses TRBV29-1 with TRBJ2-7; a possible D gene is TRBD1 (5 bases). This receptor was taken from a human donor in good health. The sample consisted of sorted CD4+, CD8+, or CD8+CD57+ T cells (not recorded which) from PBMCs. The DNA of the CDR3 is TGCAGCGTTCGACAGACCTACGAGCAGTACTTC. It encodes CSVRQTYEQYF.